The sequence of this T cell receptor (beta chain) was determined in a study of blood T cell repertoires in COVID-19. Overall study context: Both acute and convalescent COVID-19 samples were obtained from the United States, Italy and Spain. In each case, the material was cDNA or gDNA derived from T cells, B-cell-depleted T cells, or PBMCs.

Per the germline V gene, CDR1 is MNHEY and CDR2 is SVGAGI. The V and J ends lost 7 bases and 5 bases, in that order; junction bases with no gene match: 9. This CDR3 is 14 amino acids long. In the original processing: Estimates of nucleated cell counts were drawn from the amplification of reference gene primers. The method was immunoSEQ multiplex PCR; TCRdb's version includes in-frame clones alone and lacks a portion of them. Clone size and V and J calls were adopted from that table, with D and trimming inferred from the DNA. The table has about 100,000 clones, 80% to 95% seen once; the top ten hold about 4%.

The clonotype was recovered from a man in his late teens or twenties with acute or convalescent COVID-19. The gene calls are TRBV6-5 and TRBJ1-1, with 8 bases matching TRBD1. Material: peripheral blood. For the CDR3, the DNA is TGTGCCAGCACCCGACAGGGGAGAAGTACTGAAGCTTTCTTT. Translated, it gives CASTRQGRSTEAFF.